One sample yielded the 10 T cell receptor beta chains listed below, sequenced in a study of identical twins. Each CDR3 protein is one row after TCRdb ran MiXCR on the 5' RACE reads. Of approximately 670,000 distinct CDR3 sequences listed, over 5% are singletons. The material sequenced was naive T cells sorted from blood. These receptors were obtained from a man aged 18 to 30 in good health.

In this sample, this clonotype turned up many times. This rearrangement joins TRBV7-9 to TRBJ1-6; perhaps TRBD1 as D (6 bases). V was clipped by 4 bases and J by 8 bases, with 15 bases between them. Germline lookup yields CDR1 SEHNR and CDR2 FQNEAQ (reference sequence). The CDR3 sequence is 15 residues long. The CDR3 bases are TGTGCCAGCAGCTCCGGGACAAGTATAGATTCACCCCTCCACTTT. It codes for CASSSGTSIDSPLHF. Filled out from reference TRBV7-9 and TRBJ1-6, the complete variable domain reads DTGVSQNPRHKITKRGQNVTFRCDPISEHNRLYWYRQTLGQGPEFLTYFQNEAQLEKSRLLSDRFSAERPKGSFSTLEIQRTEQGDSAMYLCASSSGTSIDSPLHFGNGTRLTVT.

The chain joins TRBV15 to TRBJ2-1; 10 bases line up with TRBD2. CDR1 and CDR2 from the germline V gene are LNHNV and YYDKDF (reference sequence). With 1 base clipped from V and 3 bases from J, the junction kept 6 bases outside the gene matches. This CDR3 spans 17 amino acids. The CDR3 sequence: CATSRGIIAGGYNEQFF. CDR3 sequence (DNA): TGTGCCACCAGCAGAGGTATAATAGCGGGAGGCTACAATGAGCAGTTCTTC.

This clonotype has a handful of counts. The gene calls are TRBV20-1 and TRBJ2-1, with TRBD2 identical over 7 bases. V shed 1 base and J 5 bases; nucleotides not matched to a gene: 17. This CDR3 has 18 amino acids. The germline V gene has CDR1 DFQATT and CDR2 SNEGSKA (reference sequence). The CDR3 nucleotides read TGCAGTGCTAGAGGCGCGGTAAGCGGAGGACTAGAGGACAATGAGCAGTTCTTC. Encoded protein: CSARGAVSGGLEDNEQFF.

This clonotype has ten or more counts. J is TRBJ2-7 and V is TRBV20-1; 12 bases line up with TRBD2. Germline trimming cut 5 bases from V and 7 bases from J; bases unmatched to any gene: 0. The CDR3 is 11 amino acids. CDR1 DFQATT and CDR2 SNEGSKA come from the germline V gene (reference sequence). CDR3 DNA: TGCAGTGCTGGACTAGCGGGAGAGCAGTACTTC. It is translated as CSAGLAGEQYF.

The sample holds many counts of this clonotype. The chain has TRBV5-1 and TRBJ1-6, with 8 nucleotides matching TRBD1. The germline V gene has CDR1 SGHRS and CDR2 YFSETQ. CDR3 length: 15 amino acids. Trimming at V came to 3 bases and at J to 6 bases, leaving 5 bases not matched to a gene. The CDR3 spells CASSSGTGRNSPLHF. CDR3 DNA: TGCGCCAGCAGCTCCGGGACAGGCCGTAATTCACCCCTCCACTTT.

This clonotype appeared a few times. The chain employs TRBV18 and TRBJ2-3; 7 nucleotides agree with TRBD2. CDR1 and CDR2 (germline): KGHSH, LQKENI. The CDR3 runs 17 residues. With 2 bases clipped from V and 6 bases from J, the junction kept 14 bases outside the gene matches. CDR3 coding DNA: TGTGCCAGCTCACCAATATTAGCGGGCGCTCAGCACGATACGCAGTATTTT. Its protein product is CASSPILAGAQHDTQYF.

This clonotype was observed a handful of times. This chain connects TRBV15 to TRBJ2-7; maybe TRBD1 (6 bases). Germline V gene sequence: CDR1 LNHNV, CDR2 YYDKDF (reference sequence). This CDR3 comprises 13 residues. With 5 bases removed from V and 2 bases from J, the gap between germline ends came to 10 bases. CDR3 protein: CATSVDRPYEQYF. The CDR3 DNA follows: TGTGCCACCAGCGTGGACAGACCCTACGAGCAGTACTTC.

This clonotype has just a few counts. The chain employs TRBV5-1 and TRBJ2-2, with TRBD2 matching 8 bases. Germline CDR1 is SGHRS and CDR2 is YFSETQ. J was trimmed by 6 bases and V by 2 bases; bases with no gene match: 9. CDR3 size: 16 residues. In DNA, the CDR3 is TGCGCCAGCAGCTTACGTAGCGGGACCTCATCCGGGGAGCTGTTTTTT. This encodes CASSLRSGTSSGELFF.

The rearrangement joins TRBV20-1 to TRBJ2-7; D may be TRBD1 or TRBD2 (5 bases each). CDR1 and CDR2 from the germline V gene are DFQATT and SNEGSKA (reference sequence). Trimming shortened V by 1 base and J by 2 bases, and 12 bases separated the two germline ends. The length of the CDR3 is 14 residues. CDR3 region: CSARVGRNTYEQYF. The CDR3 DNA reads TGCAGTGCTAGAGTGGGACGGAATACCTACGAGCAGTACTTC.

This clonotype was recorded a few times. The V gene is TRBV10-3, the J gene TRBJ2-7, with TRBD2 identical over 7 bases. CDR3 length equals 12 residues. CDR1 is ENHRY and CDR2 is SYGVKD in the germline V gene. J was trimmed by 5 bases and V by 7 bases; bases with no gene match: 5. This CDR3 is CAIMRGTNEQYF. Written as DNA, the CDR3 is TGTGCCATCATGCGGGGGACCAACGAGCAGTACTTC.